This TCR beta chain came from a study of shared clonotypes between healthy human individuals. Points from the study as a whole: Generation probabilities were higher for clonotypes shared across all four sorted-subset donors than for unshared ones.

Concerning this clone: No antigen is known for it.

Using immunoSEQ multiplex PCR, the repertoire was profiled, and TCRdb retains in-frame clones only, with some absent. The data show just over 2,000,000 clones, roughly 94% seen once. The V gene's germline CDR1 is SNHLY and CDR2 FYNNEI. The CDR3 is 10 residues long. Trimming left V 8 bases short and J 6 bases short, with 8 bases between. The receptor was derived from a man younger than 35 in good health. Input material: naive CD4+ T cells sorted from blood. Specified subset: CD45RA+ positively selected. The chain combines TRBV2 with TRBJ2-7; D not certain. This CDR3 is CASEKGEQYF. The CDR3 DNA follows: TGTGCCAGCGAGAAGGGCGAGCAGTACTTC.